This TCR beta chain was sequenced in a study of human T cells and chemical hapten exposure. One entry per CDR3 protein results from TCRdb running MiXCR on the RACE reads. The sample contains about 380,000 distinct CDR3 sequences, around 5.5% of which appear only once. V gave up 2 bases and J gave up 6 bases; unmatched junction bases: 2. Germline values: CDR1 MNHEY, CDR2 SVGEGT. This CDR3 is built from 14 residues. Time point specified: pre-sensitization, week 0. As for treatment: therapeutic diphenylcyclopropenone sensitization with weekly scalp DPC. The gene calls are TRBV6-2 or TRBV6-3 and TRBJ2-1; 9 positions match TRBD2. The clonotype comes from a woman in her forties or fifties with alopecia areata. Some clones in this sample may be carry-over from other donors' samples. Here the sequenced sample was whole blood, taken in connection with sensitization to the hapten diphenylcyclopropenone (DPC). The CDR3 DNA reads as TGTGCCAGCAGTTACCGAGCGGGGGGCAATGAGCAGTTCTTC. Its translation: CASSYRAGGNEQFF.